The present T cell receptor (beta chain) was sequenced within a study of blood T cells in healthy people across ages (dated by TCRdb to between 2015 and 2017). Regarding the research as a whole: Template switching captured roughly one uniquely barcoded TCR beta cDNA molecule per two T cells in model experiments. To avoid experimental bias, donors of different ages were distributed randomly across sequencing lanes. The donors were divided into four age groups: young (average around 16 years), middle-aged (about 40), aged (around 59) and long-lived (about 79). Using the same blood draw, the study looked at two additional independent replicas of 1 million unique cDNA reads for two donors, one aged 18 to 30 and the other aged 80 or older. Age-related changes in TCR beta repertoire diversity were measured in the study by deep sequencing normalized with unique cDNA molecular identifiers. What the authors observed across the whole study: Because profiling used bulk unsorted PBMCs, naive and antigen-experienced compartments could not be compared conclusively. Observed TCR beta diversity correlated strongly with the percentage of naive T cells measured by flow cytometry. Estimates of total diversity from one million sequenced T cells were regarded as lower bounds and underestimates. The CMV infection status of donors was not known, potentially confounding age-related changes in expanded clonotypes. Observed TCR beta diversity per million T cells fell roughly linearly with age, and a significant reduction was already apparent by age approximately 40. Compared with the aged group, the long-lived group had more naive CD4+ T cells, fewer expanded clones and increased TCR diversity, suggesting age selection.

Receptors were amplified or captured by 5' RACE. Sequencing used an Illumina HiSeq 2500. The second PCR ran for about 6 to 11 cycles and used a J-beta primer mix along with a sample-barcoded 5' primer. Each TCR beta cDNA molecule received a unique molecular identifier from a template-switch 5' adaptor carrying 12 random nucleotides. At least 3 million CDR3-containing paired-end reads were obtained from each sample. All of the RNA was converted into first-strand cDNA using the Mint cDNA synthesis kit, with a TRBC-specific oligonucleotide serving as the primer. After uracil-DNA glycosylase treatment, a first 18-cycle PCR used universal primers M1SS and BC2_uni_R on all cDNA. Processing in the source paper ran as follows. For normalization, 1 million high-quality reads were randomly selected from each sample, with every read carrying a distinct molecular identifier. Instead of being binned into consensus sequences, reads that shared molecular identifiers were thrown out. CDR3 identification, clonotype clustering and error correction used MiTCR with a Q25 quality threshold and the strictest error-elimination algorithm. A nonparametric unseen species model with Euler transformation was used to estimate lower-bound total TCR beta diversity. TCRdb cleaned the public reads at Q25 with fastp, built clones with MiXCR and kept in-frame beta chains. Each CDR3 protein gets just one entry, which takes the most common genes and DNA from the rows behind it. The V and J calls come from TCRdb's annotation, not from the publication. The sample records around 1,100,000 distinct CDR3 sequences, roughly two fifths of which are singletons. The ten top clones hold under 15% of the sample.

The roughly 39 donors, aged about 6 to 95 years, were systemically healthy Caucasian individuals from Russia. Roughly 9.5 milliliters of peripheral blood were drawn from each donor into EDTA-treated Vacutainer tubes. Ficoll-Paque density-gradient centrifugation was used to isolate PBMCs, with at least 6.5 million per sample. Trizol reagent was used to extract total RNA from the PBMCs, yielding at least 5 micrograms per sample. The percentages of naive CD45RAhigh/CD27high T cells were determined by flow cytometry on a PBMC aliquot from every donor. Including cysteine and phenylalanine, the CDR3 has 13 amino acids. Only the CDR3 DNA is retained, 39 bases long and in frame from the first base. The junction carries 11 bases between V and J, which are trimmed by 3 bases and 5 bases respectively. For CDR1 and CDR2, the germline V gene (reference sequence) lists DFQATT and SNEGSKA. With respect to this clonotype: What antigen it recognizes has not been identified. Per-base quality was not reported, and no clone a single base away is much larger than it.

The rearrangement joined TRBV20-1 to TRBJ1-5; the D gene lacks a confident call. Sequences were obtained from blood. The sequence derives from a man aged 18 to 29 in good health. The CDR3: CSASGHGDQPQHF. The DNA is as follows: TGCAGTGCTAGTGGCCACGGGGATCAGCCCCAGCATTTT.